The clone carrying this T cell receptor (beta chain) was recorded a few times. TCRdb keeps only in-frame clones here, not all; method: immunoSEQ multiplex PCR. The table has some 1,300 clones, 13% seen once. The data derive from a study of tumour-infiltrating T cells in Burkitt lymphoma. Sequences were obtained from tumor tissue. The sequence was collected from a human donor with Burkitt lymphoma.

This CDR3 is CASSEAGGSYEQYV. CDR3 bases: TGTGCCAGCAGTGAAGCAGGGGGCTCCTACGAGCAGTACGTC. The rearrangement uses TRBV6-1 and TRBJ2-7, with D perhaps TRBD1 (6 bases). Trimming cost V 0 bases and J 0 bases, with 6 bases left between them. There are 14 residues in the CDR3. Germline CDR1 reads MNHNS; CDR2 reads SASEGT.